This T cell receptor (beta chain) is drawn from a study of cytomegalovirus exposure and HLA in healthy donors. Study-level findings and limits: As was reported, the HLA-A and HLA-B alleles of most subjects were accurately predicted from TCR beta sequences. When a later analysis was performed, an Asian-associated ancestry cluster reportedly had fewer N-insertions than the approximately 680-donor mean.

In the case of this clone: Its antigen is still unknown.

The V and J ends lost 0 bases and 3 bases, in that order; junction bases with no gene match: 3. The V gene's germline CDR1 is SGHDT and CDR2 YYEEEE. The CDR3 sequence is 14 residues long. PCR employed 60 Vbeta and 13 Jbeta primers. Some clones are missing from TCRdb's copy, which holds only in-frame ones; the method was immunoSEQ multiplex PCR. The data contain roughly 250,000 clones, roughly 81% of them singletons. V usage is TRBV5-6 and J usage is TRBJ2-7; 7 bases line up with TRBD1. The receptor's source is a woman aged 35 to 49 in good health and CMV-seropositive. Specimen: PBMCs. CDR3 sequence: CASSLGSGGYEQYF. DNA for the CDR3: TGTGCCAGCAGCTTGGGTTCAGGGGGCTACGAGCAGTACTTC.